The present entry profiles one T cell receptor beta chain with its context. No antigen is known for it. The method was immunoSEQ multiplex PCR; TCRdb's version includes in-frame clones alone and lacks a portion of them. The sample yields 93,000 or so clones, approximately 80% seen once. The V gene end was trimmed by 2 bases and the J gene end by 6 bases; junction bases not matched to a gene: 3. Germline V CDR1 and CDR2: KGHSH, LQKENI. The CDR3 has 14 amino acids. These data originate in a study of glioma-infiltrating T cells after dendritic cell vaccination. Whole-study results and caveats: No direct clonality-survival link was found; a diverse polyclonal response may matter.

The gene calls are TRBV18 and TRBJ2-1; 8 bases are a match to TRBD2. The specimen was blood, collected before dendritic cell vaccination. The source of this sequence is a human donor with glioblastoma. For the CDR3, the DNA is TGTGCCAGCTCACCAGCACTAGCGGTCAATGAGCAGTTCTTC. This encodes CASSPALAVNEQFF.